This TCR beta chain was found in a study of cytomegalovirus exposure and HLA in healthy donors. Study overall: Among fewer than 500 genotyped donors, approximately 80% fell in the Caucasian-associated ancestry cluster.

Study-wide results and limits: The investigators catalogued under 200 TCR beta chains as cytomegalovirus-associated. There was a cluster of highly shared sequence variants that was likely a sequencing artifact.

While unrecorded immune exposures were likely, the donors were nominally healthy when sampled. Primers included in the PCR were 60 Vbeta and 13 Jbeta primers. Sequenced by immunoSEQ multiplex PCR; TCRdb stores in-frame clones only, minus some. The repertoire table contains fewer than 200,000 clones. In the case of this clone: Its antigen is as yet unknown.

The clonotype comes from a woman aged 60-75 years in good health and CMV-seronegative. The specimen was PBMCs.

The CDR3 loop is CATDRGNTEAFF. The CDR3 bases are TGTGCCACCGACAGGGGGAACACTGAAGCTTTCTTT. The rearrangement links TRBV6-1 to TRBJ1-1; TRBD1 agrees at 8 bases. V gave up 10 bases and J gave up 1 base; unmatched junction bases: 2. Looked up from germline, CDR1 is MNHNS and CDR2 is SASEGT. This CDR3 is built from 12 residues.